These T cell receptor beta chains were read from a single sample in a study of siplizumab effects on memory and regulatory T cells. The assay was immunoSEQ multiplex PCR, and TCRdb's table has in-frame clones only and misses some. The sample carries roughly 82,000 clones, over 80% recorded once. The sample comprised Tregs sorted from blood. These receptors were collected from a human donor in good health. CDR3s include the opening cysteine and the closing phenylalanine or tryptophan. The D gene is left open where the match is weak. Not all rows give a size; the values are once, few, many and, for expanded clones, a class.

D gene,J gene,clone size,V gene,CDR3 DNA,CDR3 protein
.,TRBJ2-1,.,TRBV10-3,TGTGCCACCCTTCTGGACGGTGCAAGCCCCTTGGGGCAGTTCTTC,CATLLDGASPLGQFF
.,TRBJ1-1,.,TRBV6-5,TGTGCCAGCAGCTGGGTGTTGGCAACTGAAGCTTTCTTT,CASSWVLATEAFF
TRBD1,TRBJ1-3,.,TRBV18,TGTGCCAGCACAAAGGGACAGGAATTCTCTGGAAACACCATATATTTT,CASTKGQEFSGNTIYF
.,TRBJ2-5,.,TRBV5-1,TGCGCCAGCAGCTTGGATGGCGGACAAGAGACCCAGTACTTC,CASSLDGGQETQYF
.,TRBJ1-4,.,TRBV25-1,TGTGCCAGCGGGAGACCCGAACTGTTTTTT,CASGRPELFF
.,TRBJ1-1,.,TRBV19,TGTGCCAGTAGTATAGACACCCATGAAGCTTTCTTT,CASSIDTHEAFF
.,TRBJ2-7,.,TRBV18,TGTGCCAGCTCACCCGTAGCGAGGGGAAACTACGAGCAGTACTTC,CASSPVARGNYEQYF
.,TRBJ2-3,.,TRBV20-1,TGCAGTGGGGTGGAGACAGATACGCAGTATTTT,CSGVETDTQYF
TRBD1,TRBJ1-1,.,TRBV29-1,TGCAGCTCTTCTTCAGGGGGGGAGACTGAAGCTTTCTTT,CSSSSGGETEAFF
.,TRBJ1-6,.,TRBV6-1,TGTGCCAGCCCCGGGGAAGGAATAATGGGTTCACCCCTCCACTTT,CASPGEGIMGSPLHF
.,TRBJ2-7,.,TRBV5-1,TGCGCCAGCAGCCCGACAGTACGGTCCTACGAGCAGTACTTC,CASSPTVRSYEQYF
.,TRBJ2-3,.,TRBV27,TGTGCCAGCAGTTCCAAGAGACAGTCTACTAGCACAGATACGCAGTATTTT,CASSSKRQSTSTDTQYF
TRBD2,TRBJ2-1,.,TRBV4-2,TGTGCCAGCAGCCATAGCGGGGCGAGCTCCTACAATGAGCAGTTCTTC,CASSHSGASSYNEQFF
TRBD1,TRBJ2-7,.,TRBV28,TGTGCCAGCAGTTTACCCGGGACAGGGGGCTACGAGCAGTACTTC,CASSLPGTGGYEQYF
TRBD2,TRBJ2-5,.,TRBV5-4,TGTGCCAGCAGCAGTAGCGGGGGGGAGACCCAGTACTTC,CASSSSGGETQYF
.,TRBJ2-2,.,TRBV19,TGTGCCAGTAGTATAGTAGGGGGTTCCGGGGAGCTGTTTTTT,CASSIVGGSGELFF
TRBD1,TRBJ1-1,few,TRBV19,TGTGCCAGTGGTCGACAGGGAGGGGACACTGAAGCTTTCTTT,CASGRQGGDTEAFF
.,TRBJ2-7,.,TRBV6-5,TGTGCCAGCAGTTACTCGATAAACTACGAGCAGTACTTC,CASSYSINYEQYF
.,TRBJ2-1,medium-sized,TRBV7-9,TGTGCCAGCAGCTTAGGGCCGGGACTCTACAATGAGCAGTTCTTC,CASSLGPGLYNEQFF
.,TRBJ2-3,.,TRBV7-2,TGTGCCAGCAGCCATTCAATTTGGGATACGCAGTATTTT,CASSHSIWDTQYF
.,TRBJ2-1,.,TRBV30,TGTGCCTGGAGTGGGGGGGCTCCCTGGAATGAGCAGTTCTTC,CAWSGGAPWNEQFF
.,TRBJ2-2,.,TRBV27,TGTGCCAGCAGTAAAATGGGACACAGGATTACGAACACCGGGGAGCTGTTTTTT,CASSKMGHRITNTGELFF
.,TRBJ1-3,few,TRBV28,TGTGCCAGCAGTTTCTCGTTTTCTGGAAACACCATATATTTT,CASSFSFSGNTIYF
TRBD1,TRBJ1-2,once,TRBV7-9,TGTGCCAGCAGCCCTAGGGACAGGTTCCCCCATGGCTACACCTTC,CASSPRDRFPHGYTF
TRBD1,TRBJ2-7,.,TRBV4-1,TGCGCCAGCAGCCAAGAATGGGGACAGGTATCGCGCGAGCAGTACTTC,CASSQEWGQVSREQYF
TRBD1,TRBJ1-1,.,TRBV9,TGTGCCAGCAGCTCCCGACAGGGGGCCTCCCCGAACACTGAAGCTTTCTTT,CASSSRQGASPNTEAFF
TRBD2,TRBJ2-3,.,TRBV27,TGTGCCACCAGACCTGGGCGGGGGGCCCCCACAGATACGCAGTATTTT,CATRPGRGAPTDTQYF
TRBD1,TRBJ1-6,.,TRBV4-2,TGTGCCAGCAGCGACCGGGACAGGGTCTCGTCACCCCTCCACTTT,CASSDRDRVSSPLHF
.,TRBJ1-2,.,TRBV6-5,TGTGCCAGCAGTTACTCAAGGGGGAACTATGGCTACACCTTC,CASSYSRGNYGYTF
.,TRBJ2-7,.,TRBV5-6,TGTGCCAGCAGCTTCGGTTTCCAGGGGACGTACGAGCAGTACTTC,CASSFGFQGTYEQYF
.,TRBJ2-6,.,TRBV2,TGTGCCAGGGATCGCCTCTCTGGGGCCAACGTCCTGACTTTC,CARDRLSGANVLTF
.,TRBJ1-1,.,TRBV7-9,TGTGCCAGCAGCTTAGGGGAAACGAACACTGAAGCTTTCTTT,CASSLGETNTEAFF
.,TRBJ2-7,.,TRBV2,TGTGCCAGCACCCAACAAATATTTCGCGGGGGCACATTTTACGAGCAGTACTTC,CASTQQIFRGGTFYEQYF
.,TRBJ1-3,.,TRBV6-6,TGTGCCAGCAGCGACGAGAAAAACCGTGGAAACACCATATATTTT,CASSDEKNRGNTIYF
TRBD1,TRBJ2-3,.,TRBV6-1,TGTGCCAGCAGTGAAGGGCGACCGGGGACAGGGAGCACAGATACGCAGTATTTT,CASSEGRPGTGSTDTQYF
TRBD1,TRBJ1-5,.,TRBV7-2,TGTGCCAGCAGCTTAGGTGGAGGGGGCGTTCAGCCCCAGCATTTT,CASSLGGGGVQPQHF
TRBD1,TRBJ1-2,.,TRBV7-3,TGTGCCAGCCAGCTTAGTCAGGGGGGCTATGGCTACACCTTC,CASQLSQGGYGYTF
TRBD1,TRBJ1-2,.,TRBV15,TGTGCCACCAGCCCGCAGGGGGCGGATTTGATGGGCTACACCTTC,CATSPQGADLMGYTF
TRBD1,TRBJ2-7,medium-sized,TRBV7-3,TGTGCCAGCAGCCTCAGACAGGGTTCCAACGAGCAGTACTTC,CASSLRQGSNEQYF
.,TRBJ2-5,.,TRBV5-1,TGCGCCAGCAGCCTCATTCAGGGAAGGGGGGAGACCCAGTACTTC,CASSLIQGRGETQYF
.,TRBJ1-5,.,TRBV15,TGTGCCACCGGCGCGGGGGGCCCTCAGCCCCAGCATTTT,CATGAGGPQPQHF
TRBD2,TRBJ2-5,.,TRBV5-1,TGCGCCAGCAGCTTTAGCGGGGGCGGGACCCAGTACTTC,CASSFSGGGTQYF
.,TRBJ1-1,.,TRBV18,TGTGCCAGCTCACCACCAGTTACGGGGTACGGTGAAGCTTTCTTT,CASSPPVTGYGEAFF
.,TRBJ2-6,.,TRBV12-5,TGTGCTAGTGGTTTGGTACTGGGAGGGGGCGTTTCCGGGGCCAACGTCCTGACTTTC,CASGLVLGGGVSGANVLTF
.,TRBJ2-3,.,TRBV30,TGTGCCTGGAGAAGGGTGGGCACAGATACGCAGTATTTT,CAWRRVGTDTQYF